Listed below are T cell receptor beta chains from one sample, sequenced in a study of blood T cell repertoires in COVID-19. Sequenced by immunoSEQ multiplex PCR; TCRdb stores in-frame clones only, minus some. This sample has roughly 350,000 clones, with roughly nine tenths found just once. Sequencing was done on a sample of PBMCs or T cells enriched from blood (not recorded which). Receptor source: a woman aged 25 to 39 who had recovered from COVID-19. Each CDR3 is given without its conserved first and last residue. Fields, in order: V gene, clone size, J gene, CDR3 protein. Clone sizes are given selectively: once, few, many, or a class where the clone is expanded.

TRBV7-9	-	TRBJ2-5	ASSFRLAAQETQY
TRBV2	-	TRBJ2-5	ARGTGVGETQY
TRBV7-9	-	TRBJ1-1	ASSLAGTANTEAF
TRBV28	-	TRBJ1-1	ASTLGTGWTEAF
TRBV5-1	-	TRBJ2-2	ASSFGTSGRTGELF
TRBV11-1	-	TRBJ1-6	ASSRLRGDSNSPLH
TRBV5-4	-	TRBJ2-2	ASSLVLGLGGTGELF
TRBV30	-	TRBJ1-3	AWTSSGNTIY
TRBV29-1	once	TRBJ2-7	SVEGGTGVAYEQY
TRBV28	-	TRBJ1-2	ASMEGGKSYT
TRBV6-1	-	TRBJ1-1	ASSEKGGLQAF